The clone carrying this T cell receptor (beta chain) was seen a handful of times. This CDR3 comprises 14 residues. J was trimmed by 7 bases and V by 5 bases; bases with no gene match: 6. Germline V gene sequence: CDR1 SEHNR, CDR2 FQNEAQ (reference sequence). The sample is drawn from a study of identical twins. In TCRdb, the 5' RACE reads were re-called with MiXCR into one record per CDR3 protein. Seen here are about 190,000 distinct CDR3 sequences, 15% observed once, and the top ten hold over 35%. The data were also submitted as part of a second study, on T cells expressing NK-cell markers.

The V gene is TRBV7-9, the J gene TRBJ2-1; 9 nucleotides match TRBD2. Material for sequencing was CD8+ T cells sorted from blood. The TCR originated in a woman aged 18-29 years in good health. CDR3 DNA sequence: TGTGCCAGCAGCGCGGGGGGGGTCTCTAATGAGCAGTTCTTC. Its translation is CASSAGGVSNEQFF.